Listed below are T cell receptor beta chains from one sample, sequenced in a study of cytotoxic CD8 clonotypes in ibrutinib-treated CLL. Clones were sequenced by immunoSEQ multiplex PCR, and TCRdb holds only the in-frame ones, with some missing. The sample shows more than 200,000 clones, around three quarters of them seen only once. This material consisted of PBMCs, taken after 24 months of ibrutinib treatment. These receptors were obtained from a human donor with chronic lymphocytic leukemia. Both conserved end residues are part of each CDR3. The order of the fields is CDR3 protein, CDR3 DNA, J gene, clone size, V gene, D gene. D genes are given only for firm matches. Only some rows state a clone size, as once, few, many or a class for expanded clones.

CASSLTAPGGDGDEQYF	TGTGCCAGTAGTCTAACGGCCCCAGGGGGCGATGGGGACGAGCAGTACTTC	TRBJ2-7	-	TRBV19	TRBD1
CASSLAGTAGELFF	TGTGCCAGCAGCTTAGCGGGAACTGCCGGGGAGCTGTTTTTT	TRBJ2-2	-	TRBV7-3	-
CASSIGRVNTEAFF	TGTGCCAGTAGTATAGGCAGGGTGAACACTGAAGCTTTCTTT	TRBJ1-1	-	TRBV19	-
CASSEVLGGIYEQYF	TGCGCCAGCAGTGAGGTCTTGGGCGGAATCTACGAGCAGTACTTC	TRBJ2-7	-	TRBV10-1	-
CASSSTTTNTGELFF	TGTGCCAGCAGCTCAACCACCACGAACACCGGGGAGCTGTTTTTT	TRBJ2-2	-	TRBV4-2	-
CSVETDGETQYF	TGCAGCGTTGAAACAGATGGGGAGACCCAGTACTTC	TRBJ2-5	-	TRBV29-1	-
CASTDRDQPQHF	TGCGCCAGCACCGACAGGGATCAGCCCCAGCATTTT	TRBJ1-5	-	TRBV10-2	TRBD1
CASSQPLTGLSYNEQFF	TGTGCCAGCAGCCAACCCCTCACAGGGCTGTCCTACAATGAGCAGTTCTTC	TRBJ2-1	-	TRBV4-2	-
CASSGDRAVQNIQYF	TGTGCCAGCTCGGGGGACAGGGCGGTACAAAACATTCAGTACTTC	TRBJ2-4	-	TRBV18	TRBD1
CASRDPGGRGTEAFF	TGTGCCAGCAGAGACCCAGGGGGCCGCGGCACTGAAGCTTTCTTT	TRBJ1-1	few	TRBV2	TRBD1
CASSQDSNSNQPQHF	TGCGCCAGCAGCCAGGACAGTAATAGCAATCAGCCCCAGCATTTT	TRBJ1-5	-	TRBV5-1	-
CASSHEGSNQPQHF	TGTGCCAGCAGTCACGAGGGAAGCAATCAGCCCCAGCATTTT	TRBJ1-5	few	TRBV2	-
CAISEEAGYNEQFF	TGTGCCATCAGTGAAGAGGCTGGCTACAATGAGCAGTTCTTC	TRBJ2-1	-	TRBV10-3	-
CASSYAGGEHNEQFF	TGTGCCAGCAGTTACGCCGGCGGGGAACACAATGAGCAGTTCTTC	TRBJ2-1	-	TRBV6-5	-
CASRPDGEMSKLFF	TGTGCCAGTAGGCCGGACGGTGAAATGAGCAAACTGTTTTTT	TRBJ1-4	-	TRBV19	-
CASSEEFSEQFF	TGCGCCAGCAGCGAGGAGTTTAGTGAGCAGTTCTTC	TRBJ2-1	few	TRBV5-1	-
CASSLLAGVSLEQYF	TGTGCCAGCAGCTTACTGGCGGGAGTCTCTCTCGAGCAGTACTTC	TRBJ2-7	-	TRBV11-2	TRBD2
CASSLELAVGSYEQYF	TGTGCCAGCAGCTTAGAGTTGGCCGTAGGGTCTTACGAGCAGTACTTC	TRBJ2-7	-	TRBV7-2	-
CASSEQATTGELFF	TGCGCCAGCAGTGAACAGGCAACGACCGGGGAGCTGTTTTTT	TRBJ2-2	-	TRBV5-1	-
CASSDVNRGPGYTF	TGTGCCAGCAGCGACGTAAACAGGGGGCCCGGCTACACCTTC	TRBJ1-2	-	TRBV9	TRBD1
CASFPGAAHNEQFF	TGTGCCAGCTTCCCGGGGGCTGCCCACAATGAGCAGTTCTTC	TRBJ2-1	few	TRBV18	-
CASSPPALFTQYF	TGTGCCAGCTCACCACCTGCTCTGTTTACGCAGTATTTT	TRBJ2-3	few	TRBV18	-
CAWRSDSYEQYF	TGTGCCTGGAGGAGTGACTCCTACGAGCAGTACTTC	TRBJ2-7	-	TRBV30	-
CASSQEQAPDYEQYF	TGTGCCAGCAGCCAAGAGCAGGCTCCCGACTACGAGCAGTACTTC	TRBJ2-7	-	TRBV4-2	-
CASSVARDRDEQYF	TGTGCCAGCAGCGTAGCTAGGGACAGGGACGAGCAGTACTTC	TRBJ2-7	-	TRBV9	TRBD1
CASSTGLNTGELFF	TGTGCCAGTAGTACCGGACTGAACACCGGGGAGCTGTTTTTT	TRBJ2-2	-	TRBV19	-
CASSLGPPVTYEQYF	TGCGCCAGCAGCTTGGGCCCCCCAGTAACCTACGAGCAGTACTTC	TRBJ2-7	-	TRBV5-1	-
CASSLDGRGQETQYF	TGTGCTAGCAGCTTAGACGGCAGGGGGCAAGAGACCCAGTACTTC	TRBJ2-5	-	TRBV7-7	TRBD1
CASTRGQGREQYF	TGTGCCAGCACCCGTGGGCAGGGACGCGAGCAGTACTTC	TRBJ2-7	-	TRBV5-5	-
CASSGPIYEQYF	TGTGCCAGCAGCGGGCCCATCTACGAGCAGTACTTC	TRBJ2-7	-	TRBV25-1	-
CASSLQGSGPEQYF	TGTGCCAGCAGTTTACAGGGATCAGGTCCCGAGCAGTACTTC	TRBJ2-7	-	TRBV28	-
CASSLTTGTYEQYF	TGTGCCAGCAGCTTGACTACGGGGACCTACGAGCAGTACTTC	TRBJ2-7	-	TRBV5-6	-
CASSQEVVRLAGGEQYF	TGTGCCAGCAGCCAAGAAGTAGTGCGGCTAGCGGGAGGCGAGCAGTACTTC	TRBJ2-7	few	TRBV4-2	TRBD2
CASSVEAAGNYGYTF	TGTGCCAGCAGCGTAGAGGCGGCAGGGAACTATGGCTACACCTTC	TRBJ1-2	few	TRBV9	-
CASSGREGVADTQYF	TGTGCCAGCAGCGGTCGGGAGGGGGTAGCAGATACGCAGTATTTT	TRBJ2-3	-	TRBV9	TRBD2
CAWIPGLAYKVHEQYF	TGTGCCTGGATCCCGGGACTAGCGTATAAGGTCCACGAGCAGTACTTC	TRBJ2-7	-	TRBV30	TRBD2
CASSLYAGELFF	TGTGCCAGCAGTTTGTACGCCGGGGAGCTGTTTTTT	TRBJ2-2	-	TRBV27	-
CASTDRAFYGYTF	TGTGCCAGTACGGACAGGGCGTTCTATGGCTACACCTTC	TRBJ1-2	few	TRBV19	TRBD1
CASSAMVNTEAFF	TGTGCCAGCAGCGCCATGGTGAACACTGAAGCTTTCTTT	TRBJ1-1	once	TRBV5-6	-
CASGTSGGETQYF	TGTGCCAGCGGAACTAGCGGCGGGGAGACCCAGTACTTC	TRBJ2-5	-	TRBV11-3	TRBD2
CASSRGLGEGADTQYF	TGCGCCAGCAGCCGAGGACTAGGAGAGGGGGCAGATACGCAGTATTTT	TRBJ2-3	-	TRBV5-1	-
CASQEVAGSYEQYF	TGTGCCAGCCAGGAGGTAGCGGGATCCTACGAGCAGTACTTC	TRBJ2-7	-	TRBV7-2	TRBD2
CASSLADSNQPQHF	TGTGCCAGCAGCTTAGCAGACAGCAATCAGCCCCAGCATTTT	TRBJ1-5	once	TRBV11-2	-
CASSSTLTENQETQYF	TGTGCCAGCAGTTCCACACTAACAGAAAACCAAGAGACCCAGTACTTC	TRBJ2-5	-	TRBV6-5	-
CASSQSGTGSQAFF	TGTGCCAGCAGCCAATCTGGGACAGGTTCACAAGCTTTCTTT	TRBJ1-1	-	TRBV14	TRBD1
CASSLLRDGFDYGYTF	TGTGCCAGCAGTTTATTAAGGGACGGGTTTGACTATGGCTACACCTTC	TRBJ1-2	-	TRBV28	-
CASSLFAQTYEQYF	TGTGCCAGCAGCTTATTTGCGCAAACCTACGAGCAGTACTTC	TRBJ2-7	-	TRBV7-2	-